This TCR beta chain was identified in a study of shared clonotypes between healthy human individuals. Study overall: CD8 memory received one plate per donor, CD8 naive two, CD4 memory three and CD4 naive three.

Details on this clone: What it binds is not known. Other DNA sequences within the sample encode an identical CDR3.

Genomic DNA per cell subset filled all wells of several immunoSEQ plates. The data were produced by immunoSEQ multiplex PCR, yet TCRdb's version contains in-frame clones alone and is incomplete. The table lists under 2,500,000 clones, approximately 96% of them singletons. Findings and limits, study-wide: Generally, naive subsets (rather than memory subsets) showed larger estimated richness.

Unmatched junction bases numbered 4, after V lost 2 bases and J lost 7 bases. The CDR3 is 15 residues long. Looked up from germline, CDR1 is SGHRS and CDR2 is YFSETQ. The source of this sequence is a man aged 18 to 29 in good health. The genes are TRBV5-1 and TRBJ1-6; 9 bases map to TRBD1. Sequencing used naive CD4+ T cells sorted from blood. Regarding subset: CD45RA+ positively selected. CDR3 sequence reads: CASSLGGQGNSPLHF. CDR3 coding DNA: TGCGCCAGCAGCTTAGGGGGACAGGGAAATTCACCCCTCCACTTT.